The T cell receptor (beta chain) under discussion was sequenced for a study of OX40 agonist ivuxolimab in advanced cancers. Profiled with immunoSEQ multiplex PCR; TCRdb holds only in-frame clones, not every one. The data show under 65,000 clones, approximately 91% seen once. Trimming took off 6 bases at V and 5 bases at J, with 26 bases between the two ends. In germline, CDR1 is GTSNPN, CDR2 SVGIG (reference sequence). CDR3 length: 17 residues. Sequenced material: CD4+ or CD8+ T cells sorted from blood, taken in a trial of the OX40 agonist ivuxolimab. The chain joins TRBV30 to TRBJ1-5, with D possibly being TRBD1 (5 bases). The receptor was derived from an adult with an advanced solid tumor such as melanoma, head and neck, liver or kidney cancer. The CDR3 spells CACSTGPSRRADQPQHF. The CDR3 DNA follows: TGTGCCTGCTCCACGGGGCCTTCCAGGAGGGCGGATCAGCCCCAGCATTTT.